The 13 T cell receptor beta chains below all came from one sample that was sequenced in a study of blood T cell repertoires in COVID-19. Clones were sequenced by immunoSEQ multiplex PCR, and TCRdb holds only the in-frame ones, with some missing. The sample yields over 45,000 clones, roughly 84% seen once. Material: peripheral blood. The origin of the receptors is an older man with active COVID-19.

The genes are TRBV28 and TRBJ2-1; 8 nucleotides match TRBD1. The junction had 5 bases not matched to a gene; V was cut back by 2 bases and J by 5 bases. CDR1 is MDHEN, CDR2 SYDVKM, per germline. The CDR3 length is 15 residues. The CDR3 spells CASSLQGARNNEQFF. The CDR3 DNA follows: TGTGCCAGCAGTTTACAGGGGGCGAGGAACAATGAGCAGTTCTTC.

This chain links TRBV28 with TRBJ2-2; the match to TRBD2 covers 9 bases. The CDR3 loop spans 20 amino acids. CDR1 and CDR2 (germline): MDHEN, SYDVKM. The V gene end was trimmed by 4 bases and the J gene end by 7 bases; junction bases not matched to a gene: 22. DNA of the CDR3: TGTGCCAGCAGTTCCCCTCAATGGGGCCTAGCGGGAAGGACTGGCGGGGAGCTGTTTTTT. This translates into CASSSPQWGLAGRTGGELFF.

This sequence joins TRBV7-8 and TRBJ2-7, with 7 bases aligning to TRBD1. The CDR3 totals 15 residues. Germline loops: CDR1 SGHVS, CDR2 FQNEAQ. Trimming removed 5 bases from V and 1 base from J; junction bases left unmatched: 8. The CDR3 nucleotides read TGTGCCAGCAGCGAGGACAGGCTAGTATCCTACGAGCAGTACTTC. This encodes CASSEDRLVSYEQYF.

V usage is TRBV18 and J usage is TRBJ2-2, with no clear D. Germline V gives CDR1 KGHSH, CDR2 LQKENI. The CDR3 covers 14 residues. Trimming removed 3 bases at V and 4 bases at J, with 9 bases between. CDR3 nucleotides: TGTGCCAGCTCACCCGCAGGTCGCACCGGGGAGCTGTTTTTT. Protein product: CASSPAGRTGELFF.

The chain links TRBV7-9 to TRBJ1-3; no clear D. CDR1 and CDR2 from the germline V gene are SEHNR and FQNEAQ (reference sequence). Trimming cost V 1 base and J 7 bases, with 5 bases left between them. This CDR3 is 12 amino acids long. CDR3 residues: CASSLDTNTIYF. The CDR3 bases are TGTGCCAGCAGCTTAGACACGAACACCATATATTTT.

The chain has TRBV11-2 and TRBJ2-4; TRBD2 matches at 7 bases. V trimming: 0 bases; J trimming: 1 base; junction bases outside the gene matches: 6. Germline CDR1 reads SGHAT; CDR2 reads FQNNGV. The CDR3 is 17 residues long. In DNA form, the CDR3 reads TGTGCCAGCAGCTTAGATTATCGACTAGCTGCCAAAAACATTCAGTACTTC. The encoded protein is CASSLDYRLAAKNIQYF.

This rearrangement joins TRBV4-1 to TRBJ1-5; 9 bases are shared with TRBD1. After removal of 3 bases from V and 7 bases from J, the junction contained 10 bases not matched to a gene. The CDR3 length is 16 residues. CDR1 is MGHRA, CDR2 YSYEKL, per germline. This chain's CDR3 is CASSQNRDRALQPQHF. The CDR3 nucleotides are TGCGCCAGCAGCCAGAACCGGGACAGGGCCTTACAGCCCCAGCATTTT.

This chain joins TRBV5-1 and TRBJ2-5, with TRBD1 as a possible D gene (6 bases). The CDR3 runs to 14 residues. V was pared by 2 bases and J by 2 bases, with 10 bases between. CDR1 SGHRS and CDR2 YFSETQ come from the germline V gene. The CDR3 DNA follows: TGCGCCAGCAGCTTTACGGGACAACAAGAGACCCAGTACTTC. Its translation is CASSFTGQQETQYF.

This chain's CDR3 is CASRGPNNQPQHF. The DNA of the CDR3 is TGTGCCAGCAGGGGGCCCAACAATCAGCCCCAGCATTTT. This chain connects TRBV6-5 to TRBJ1-5; tentatively, D is TRBD1 (5 bases). This CDR3 has 13 residues. Trimming removed 6 bases from V and 3 bases from J, with 9 bases in between. Germline V CDR1 and CDR2: MNHEY, SVGAGI.

This clone has only one observation. The V and J genes are TRBV5-1 and TRBJ2-2; a weak D match, TRBD2 (6 bases). Germline assignment: CDR1 SGHRS and CDR2 YFSETQ. The CDR3 is 15 residues long. V was cut by 4 bases and J by 2 bases, with 12 bases left in between. CDR3 residues: CASSLRTTNTGELFF. The CDR3 nucleotides read TGCGCCAGCAGCCTCAGGACTACAAACACCGGGGAGCTGTTTTTT.

The gene calls are TRBV19 and TRBJ1-5; a possible D gene is TRBD1 (5 bases). V was pared by 0 bases and J by 4 bases, with 13 bases between. Looked up from germline, CDR1 is LNHDA and CDR2 is SQIVND (reference sequence). The CDR3 contains 16 residues. Written as DNA, the CDR3 is TGTGCCAGTAGTATAGACGGGGGGAGAGGGAATCAGCCCCAGCATTTT. Protein: CASSIDGGRGNQPQHF.

V and J are TRBV5-1 and TRBJ2-2, with 8 nucleotides matching TRBD1. This CDR3 region has 16 residues. Germline CDR1 reads SGHRS; CDR2 reads YFSETQ. The J segment lost 6 bases and the V segment lost 3 bases, leaving 10 bases of the junction unmatched. The CDR3 DNA is TGCGCCAGCAGCTCGGACAGGGCAAGGGTATCCGGGGAGCTGTTTTTT. Residues: CASSSDRARVSGELFF. The full variable domain, its missing parts supplied by reference TRBV5-1 and TRBJ2-2, is KAGVTQTPRYLIKTRGQQVTLSCSPISGHRSVSWYQQTPGQGLQFLFEYFSETQRNKGNFPGRFSGRQFSNSRSEMNVSTLELGDSALYLCASSSDRARVSGELFFGEGSRLTVL.

There are a few counts of this clone. V is TRBV12-3 or TRBV12-4 and J is TRBJ1-2; D possibly corresponds to TRBD1 (5 bases). V was shortened by 5 bases and J by 4 bases, with 11 bases between the two germline ends. The CDR3 covers 13 residues. This CDR3 reads CASSLQGFYGYTF. The DNA of the CDR3 is TGTGCCAGCAGTCTTCAGGGTTTCTATGGCTACACCTTC.